The 26 T cell receptor beta chains below all came from one sample that was sequenced in a study of Ad26.COV2.S vaccination and SARS-CoV-2 variants (dated by TCRdb to the early 2020s). Preparation of the library involved the immunoSEQ multiplex PCR assay. TCRdb took this table from immuneACCESS and kept in-frame rearrangements with V and J called. Such tables lack part of the clones; where checked against another copy, unresolved V genes explain under half of the gap, and the rest is unexplained. The table for this sample lists around 320,000 clones; around four fifths of them were counted only once. 2% to 2.5% of the sample lies in the top ten. The sample's treatment or condition, from its label and the paper: 15 to 20 received Ad26.COV2.S at low or high dose, single or two shots; 5 received placebo; per-sample allocation not given. For vaccine and placebo recipients, the sequenced repertoires came from samples collected on day 63 after the first injection.

The sample here was peripheral blood, taken in a trial of Ad26.COV2.S vaccine versus placebo. These TCRs come from a person between 18 and 65 years old who received the Ad26.COV2.S COVID-19 vaccine or a placebo.

The CDR3 DNA reads TGCGCCAGCAGCCAGAGGGGGGCCTTACAAGAGACCCAGTACTTC. It specifies CASSQRGALQETQYF. This chain joins TRBV4-1 and TRBJ2-5; D possibly matches TRBD1 or TRBD2 (6 bases each). Germline lookup yields CDR1 MGHRA and CDR2 YSYEKL. The CDR3 length is 15 residues. Trimming took 3 bases from V and 2 from J, leaving 13 bases between them.

This rearrangement joins TRBV19 to TRBJ1-5; the D is unclear. Trimming cost V 8 bases and J 3 bases, with 14 bases left between them. The CDR3 has 14 residues. The germline CDR1 and CDR2 sequences are LNHDA and SQIVND (reference sequence). CDR3 sequence reads: CASRGWQDNQPQHF. The CDR3 nucleotides read TGTGCCAGTCGCGGATGGCAGGACAATCAGCCCCAGCATTTT.

This clone was detected a few times. The rearrangement links TRBV6-6 to TRBJ1-5; no reliable D call. The V and J ends lost 6 bases and 7 bases respectively, with 10 bases between them. CDR3 size: 12 residues. Looked up from germline, CDR1 is MNHNY and CDR2 is SVGAGI (reference sequence). The CDR3 loop reads CASSPPGQPQHF. The CDR3 DNA is TGTGCCAGCAGCCCCCCGGGCCAGCCCCAGCATTTT.

V usage is TRBV5-1 and J usage is TRBJ2-1, with 13 bases that match TRBD2. The germline gives CDR1 SGHRS, CDR2 YFSETQ. The CDR3 has 18 residues. Trimming cost V 0 bases and J 10 bases; bases outside gene matches: 13. Here the CDR3 DNA reads TGCGCCAGCAGCTTGGATGCCCCCGGACTAGCGGGGGCAATCGAGCAGTTCTTC. The encoded protein is CASSLDAPGLAGAIEQFF.

The chain recombines TRBV19 with TRBJ1-3; no definite D call. The ends were cut back, 3 bases at V and 0 bases at J, with 6 bases in the middle. The CDR3 consists of 14 residues. Germline V gives CDR1 LNHDA, CDR2 SQIVND (reference sequence). CDR3 DNA: TGTGCCAGTAGTATGGGGTCCTCTGGAAACACCATATATTTT. Protein sequence: CASSMGSSGNTIYF.

This chain links TRBV7-6 with TRBJ1-1; D not certain. This CDR3 is built from 12 residues. V was pared by 5 bases and J by 3 bases, with 7 bases between. Germline-derived CDR1 and CDR2 are SGHVS and FNYEAQ. CDR3 sequence reads: CASSPWDTEAFF. The DNA of the CDR3 is TGTGCCAGCAGCCCCTGGGACACTGAAGCTTTCTTT.

About this clone: At one boundary the junction diverges from the germline segment, which might be a read error. The V gene is TRBV9, the J gene TRBJ2-7, with TRBD2 matching 11 bases. This CDR3 comprises 14 residues. Germline CDR1 SGDLS, CDR2 YYNGEE. The CDR3 DNA reads TGTGCCCGCAGCGTAGCGGGGGGGGGATACGAGCAGTACTTC. Encoded protein: CARSVAGGGYEQYF.

The chain couples TRBV5-4 to TRBJ2-3, with D perhaps TRBD2 (6 bases). Germline CDR1 SGHNT, CDR2 YYREEE (reference sequence). CDR3 size: 15 residues. V shed 6 bases and J shed 1 base, with 15 bases lying between them. DNA of the CDR3: TGTGCCAGCAAGGCCGGGGGTGGCGGCACAGATACGCAGTATTTT. Translating gives CASKAGGGGTDTQYF.

The chain carries TRBV4-2 and TRBJ2-3, with 10 bases identical to TRBD2. CDR3 size: 15 residues. V trimming: 4 bases; J trimming: 1 base; junction bases outside the gene matches: 2. Germline V gene data show CDR1 as LGHNA and CDR2 as YNFKEQ. The CDR3 sequence: CASSRGTSGTDTQYF. Written as DNA, the CDR3 is TGTGCCAGCAGCCGAGGGACTAGCGGCACAGATACGCAGTATTTT.

This rearrangement joins TRBV6-5 to TRBJ2-5; D ambiguous. Germline CDR1 MNHEY, CDR2 SVGAGI. The CDR3 spans 14 residues. V shed 4 bases and J shed 2 bases, with 11 bases lying between them. This CDR3 reads CASSWSVSQETQYF. The CDR3 region has the DNA TGTGCCAGCAGTTGGTCCGTTTCGCAAGAGACCCAGTACTTC.

This clone was seen a handful of times. The chain has TRBV5-6 and TRBJ2-7, with 7 nucleotides matching TRBD2. The V and J ends lost 4 bases and 3 bases, in that order; junction bases with no gene match: 10. Germline CDR1 SGHDT, CDR2 YYEEEE. There are 15 residues in the CDR3. The CDR3 spells CASSLPTSSLYEQYF. The CDR3 DNA is TGTGCCAGCAGCCTGCCGACTAGCTCCCTCTACGAGCAGTACTTC.

The V and J genes are TRBV5-1 and TRBJ1-4, with a possible D match to TRBD1 (5 bases). V was shortened by 4 bases and J by 1 base, with 11 bases between the two germline ends. The length of the CDR3 is 15 residues. Germline assignment: CDR1 SGHRS and CDR2 YFSETQ. The CDR3 DNA reads as TGCGCCAGCAGCGCACGACAGAAAACTAATGAAAAACTGTTTTTT. Translated: CASSARQKTNEKLFF.

This rearrangement joins TRBV19 to TRBJ2-2, with TRBD1 matching 7 bases. Germline CDR1 reads LNHDA; CDR2 reads SQIVND (reference sequence). This CDR3 region has 19 residues. Unmatched junction bases numbered 13, after V lost 3 bases and J lost 0 bases. The CDR3 sequence is CASSMWDSYNITNTGELFF. The CDR3, as DNA: TGTGCCAGTAGTATGTGGGACAGCTATAATATTACGAACACCGGGGAGCTGTTTTTT.

The chain couples TRBV18 to TRBJ2-7, with 10 bases matching TRBD1. The V gene's germline CDR1 is KGHSH and CDR2 LQKENI. V shed 3 bases and J 2 bases; nucleotides not matched to a gene: 4. The CDR3 has 15 amino acids. The CDR3 is CASSPQTGGAYEQYF. The CDR3 region has the DNA TGTGCCAGCTCACCGCAGACAGGGGGCGCCTACGAGCAGTACTTC.

The chain carries TRBV6-5 and TRBJ2-7; tentative D call: TRBD1 (6 bases). Germline V gene data show CDR1 as MNHEY and CDR2 as SVGAGI. The V and J ends lost 10 bases and 2 bases respectively, with 21 bases between them. CDR3 length: 15 amino acids. CDR3 residues: CATPTGRDKAYEQYF. As DNA, the CDR3 is TGTGCCACCCCCACCGGTCGGGACAAAGCCTACGAGCAGTACTTC.

The chain joins TRBV2 to TRBJ1-3; tentatively, D is TRBD1 (6 bases). The CDR3 sequence is 16 residues long. With 4 bases removed from V and 4 bases from J, the gap between germline ends came to 17 bases. Looked up from germline, CDR1 is SNHLY and CDR2 is FYNNEI. The CDR3 region has the DNA TGTGCCAGCAGTGTCCAGCCTACAGGGTCGGGAAACACCATATATTTT. Translating gives CASSVQPTGSGNTIYF.

This sequence joins TRBV5-1 and TRBJ2-7; 9 bases align to TRBD2. CDR1 is SGHRS and CDR2 is YFSETQ in the germline V gene. V lost 1 base, J lost 6 bases, and 5 bases stayed unmatched. The CDR3 runs 14 residues. CDR3 sequence reads: CASSLSASGAEQYF. The CDR3 DNA is TGCGCCAGCAGCTTGTCGGCTAGCGGGGCCGAGCAGTACTTC.

The genes are TRBV5-6 and TRBJ1-1; D is undetermined. There are 14 residues in the CDR3. Germline lookup yields CDR1 SGHDT and CDR2 YYEEEE. V was trimmed by 4 bases and J by 0 bases, leaving 10 bases between them. Here the CDR3 DNA reads TGTGCCAGCAGCCCTCGGCGGGTGAACACTGAAGCTTTCTTT. Its translation is CASSPRRVNTEAFF.

This chain joins TRBV6-6 and TRBJ2-3, with 7 bases aligning to TRBD1. Germline-derived CDR1 and CDR2 are MNHNY and SVGAGI (reference sequence). CDR3 length: 16 amino acids. V shed 2 bases, J shed 1 base, and the junction held 6 bases outside the gene matches. This CDR3 reads CASSYQKGAGTDTQYF. Here the CDR3 DNA reads TGTGCCAGCAGTTACCAGAAGGGGGCCGGCACAGATACGCAGTATTTT.

The V and J genes are TRBV28 and TRBJ2-7; 10 bases fit TRBD1. Per germline, CDR1 MDHEN and CDR2 SYDVKM. The junction had 5 bases not matched to a gene; V was cut back by 3 bases and J by 3 bases. This CDR3 spans 15 amino acids. The chain's CDR3 is CASSFGQGGNYEQYF. CDR3 sequence (DNA): TGTGCCAGCAGTTTTGGACAGGGGGGGAACTACGAGCAGTACTTC.

This clone was seen a single time. The chain employs TRBV5-5 and TRBJ1-3, with 7 positions matching TRBD1. Germline CDR1 reads SGHKS; CDR2 reads YYEKEE (reference sequence). The trim removed 4 bases at V and 8 bases at J, leaving 12 bases unmatched. This CDR3 comprises 15 residues. CDR3 protein: CASSPLTGYRDTIYF. The CDR3 nucleotides are TGTGCCAGCAGCCCCCTGACAGGGTATCGGGACACCATATATTTT.

The V and J genes are TRBV6-1 and TRBJ1-3; D remains ambiguous. Deletions cut 1 base from V and 0 bases from J, with 7 bases between. The CDR3 contains 15 residues. Germline values: CDR1 MNHNS, CDR2 SASEGT. The CDR3 loop reads CASSEVGDSGNTIYF. The CDR3 DNA reads as TGTGCCAGCAGTGAAGTTGGGGACTCTGGAAACACCATATATTTT.

The count of this clone is one. CDR3 amino acids: CASSQGSLADSEQYF. Here the CDR3 DNA reads TGTGCCAGCAGCCAAGGCTCACTAGCGGATAGCGAGCAGTACTTC. The rearrangement joins TRBV4-2 to TRBJ2-7; the match to TRBD2 covers 8 bases. Germline V lookup: CDR1 LGHNA, CDR2 YNFKEQ. CDR3 size: 15 residues. Losses at the gene ends were 1 base for V and 6 bases for J; bases not matched to a gene: 8.

The chain links TRBV7-9 to TRBJ1-2; D is perhaps TRBD1 (5 bases). V gave up 1 base and J gave up 4 bases, with 13 bases separating them. CDR1 is SEHNR, CDR2 FQNEAQ, per germline (reference sequence). CDR3 length: 15 amino acids. CDR3 in amino acids: CASSLVGGIGYGYTF. The CDR3 DNA follows: TGTGCCAGCAGCTTAGTCGGGGGAATAGGCTATGGCTACACCTTC.

As to this clone: Other DNA sequences in the sample encode the same CDR3. V and J are TRBV5-1 and TRBJ1-1; 10 bases are a match to TRBD1. Trimming removed 3 bases from V and 2 bases from J; junction bases left unmatched: 1. The CDR3 covers 14 residues. Germline CDR1 SGHRS, CDR2 YFSETQ. The CDR3 sequence: CASSWDRGNTEAFF. The CDR3 DNA reads TGCGCCAGCAGCTGGGACAGGGGTAACACTGAAGCTTTCTTT.

This clone was recorded a few times. The rearrangement links TRBV6-5 to TRBJ2-7; 8 nucleotides match TRBD1. Germline V lookup: CDR1 MNHEY, CDR2 SVGAGI. The CDR3 totals 15 residues. V trimming: 4 bases; J trimming: 6 bases; junction bases outside the gene matches: 11. DNA for the CDR3: TGTGCCAGCAGTTCATGGGACAGGAGATCGGGCGAGCAGTACTTC. Its protein product is CASSSWDRRSGEQYF.